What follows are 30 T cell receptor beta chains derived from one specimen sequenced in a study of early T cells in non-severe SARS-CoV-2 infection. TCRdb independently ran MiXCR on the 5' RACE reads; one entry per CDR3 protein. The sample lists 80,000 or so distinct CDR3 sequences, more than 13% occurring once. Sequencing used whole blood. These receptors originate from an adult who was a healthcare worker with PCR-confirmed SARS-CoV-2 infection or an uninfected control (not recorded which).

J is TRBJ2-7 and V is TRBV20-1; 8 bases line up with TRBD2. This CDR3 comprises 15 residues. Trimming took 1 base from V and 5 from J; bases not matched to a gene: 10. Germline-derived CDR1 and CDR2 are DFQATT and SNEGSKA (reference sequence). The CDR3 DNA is TGCAGTGCTAGAGGGATCTCGGGAGGGGTTAACGAGCAGTACTTC. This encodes CSARGISGGVNEQYF.

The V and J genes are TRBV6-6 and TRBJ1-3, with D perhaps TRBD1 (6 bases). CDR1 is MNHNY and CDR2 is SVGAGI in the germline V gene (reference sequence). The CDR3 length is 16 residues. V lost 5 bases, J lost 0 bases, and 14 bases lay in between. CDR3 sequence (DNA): TGTGCCAGCAGTCTTCCTGACAGGAGCTCTGGAAACACCATATATTTT. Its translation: CASSLPDRSSGNTIYF.

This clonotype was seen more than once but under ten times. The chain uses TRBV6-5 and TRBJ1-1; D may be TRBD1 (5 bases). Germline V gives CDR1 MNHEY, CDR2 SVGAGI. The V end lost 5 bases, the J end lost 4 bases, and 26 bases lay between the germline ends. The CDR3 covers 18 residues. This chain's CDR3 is CASSPRQLILGDGTEAFF. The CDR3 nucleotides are TGTGCCAGCAGTCCACGCCAATTGATCCTAGGGGATGGCACTGAAGCTTTCTTT.

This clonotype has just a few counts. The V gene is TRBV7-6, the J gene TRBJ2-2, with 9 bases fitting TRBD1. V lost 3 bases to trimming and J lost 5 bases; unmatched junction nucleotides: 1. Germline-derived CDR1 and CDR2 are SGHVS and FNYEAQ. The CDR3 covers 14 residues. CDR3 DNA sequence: TGTGCCAGCAGCTTCGGACAGGGGACCGGGGAGCTGTTTTTT. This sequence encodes CASSFGQGTGELFF.

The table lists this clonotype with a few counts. This CDR3 is CSVSQETQYF. Written as DNA, the CDR3 is TGCAGCGTTTCCCAAGAGACCCAGTACTTC. The chain is built from TRBV29-1 and TRBJ2-5; D gene ambiguous. This CDR3 contains 10 residues. Trimming stripped 5 bases from V and 1 base from J, with 2 bases between. Germline V CDR1 and CDR2: SQVTM, ANQGSEA.

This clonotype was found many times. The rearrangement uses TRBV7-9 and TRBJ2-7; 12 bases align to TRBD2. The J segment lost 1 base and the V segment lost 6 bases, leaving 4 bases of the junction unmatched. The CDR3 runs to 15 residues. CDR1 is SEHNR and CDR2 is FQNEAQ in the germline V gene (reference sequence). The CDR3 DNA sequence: TGTGCCAGCAGGGCCGGGACTAGCGGGTCCTACGAGCAGTACTTC. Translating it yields CASRAGTSGSYEQYF.

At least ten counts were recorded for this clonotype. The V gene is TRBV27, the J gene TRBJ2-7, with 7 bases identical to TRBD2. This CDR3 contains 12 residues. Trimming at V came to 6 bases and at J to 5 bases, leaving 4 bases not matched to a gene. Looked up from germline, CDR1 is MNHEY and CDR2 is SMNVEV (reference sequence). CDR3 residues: CASSKAGNEQYF. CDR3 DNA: TGTGCCAGCAGCAAAGCGGGGAACGAGCAGTACTTC.

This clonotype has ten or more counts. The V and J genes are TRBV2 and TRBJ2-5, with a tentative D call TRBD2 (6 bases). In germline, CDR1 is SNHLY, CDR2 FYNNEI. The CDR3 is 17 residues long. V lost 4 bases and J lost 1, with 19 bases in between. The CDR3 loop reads CASSGVERAKPQETQYF. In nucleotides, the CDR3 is TGTGCCAGCAGTGGAGTGGAGCGGGCTAAACCCCAAGAGACCCAGTACTTC. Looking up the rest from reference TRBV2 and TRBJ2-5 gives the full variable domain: EPEVTQTPSHQVTQMGQEVILRCVPISNHLYFYWYRQILGQKVEFLVSFYNNEISEKSEIFDDQFSVERPDGSNFTLKIRSTKLEDSAMYFCASSGVERAKPQETQYFGPGTRLLVL.

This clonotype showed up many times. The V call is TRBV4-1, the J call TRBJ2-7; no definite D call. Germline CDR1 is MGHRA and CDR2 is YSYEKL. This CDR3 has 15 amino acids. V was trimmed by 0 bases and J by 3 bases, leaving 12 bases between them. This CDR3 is CASSQDPWGGYEQYF. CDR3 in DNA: TGCGCCAGCAGCCAAGATCCCTGGGGTGGCTACGAGCAGTACTTC.

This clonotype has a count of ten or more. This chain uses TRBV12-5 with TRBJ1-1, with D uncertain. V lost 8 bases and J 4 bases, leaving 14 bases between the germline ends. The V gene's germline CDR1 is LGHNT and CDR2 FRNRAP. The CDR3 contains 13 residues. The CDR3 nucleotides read TGTGCTAGTAACCAAGGGATCGGCACTGAAGCTTTCTTT. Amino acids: CASNQGIGTEAFF.

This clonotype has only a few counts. The DNA for the CDR3 is TGTGCCAGCAGTTTAGGGTCGGGCCAAGAGACCCAGTACTTC. It translates to CASSLGSGQETQYF. This chain connects TRBV12-3 or TRBV12-4 to TRBJ2-5; D remains ambiguous. This CDR3 contains 14 residues. V was pared by 1 base and J by 1 base, with 7 bases between.

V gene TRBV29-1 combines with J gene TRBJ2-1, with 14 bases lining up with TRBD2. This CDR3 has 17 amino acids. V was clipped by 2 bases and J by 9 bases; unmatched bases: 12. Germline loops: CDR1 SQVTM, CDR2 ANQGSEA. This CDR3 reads CSVESLGLAGEAGEQFF. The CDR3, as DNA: TGCAGCGTTGAAAGTTTGGGACTAGCGGGAGAGGCTGGTGAGCAGTTCTTC.

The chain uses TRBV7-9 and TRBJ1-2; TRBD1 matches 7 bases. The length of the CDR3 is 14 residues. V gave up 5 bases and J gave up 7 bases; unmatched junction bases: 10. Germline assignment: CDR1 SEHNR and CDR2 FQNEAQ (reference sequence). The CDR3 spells CASSVEGASVGYTF. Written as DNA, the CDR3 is TGTGCCAGCAGCGTAGAGGGGGCCTCGGTTGGCTACACCTTC.

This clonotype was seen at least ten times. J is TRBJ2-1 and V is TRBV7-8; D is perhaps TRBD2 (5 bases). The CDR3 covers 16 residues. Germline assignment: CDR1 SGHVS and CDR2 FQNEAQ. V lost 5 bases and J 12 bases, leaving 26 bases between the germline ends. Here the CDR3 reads CASSPPHRDSPPRQFF. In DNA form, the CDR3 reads TGTGCCAGCAGCCCCCCTCATCGGGATTCTCCCCCCCGGCAGTTCTTC.

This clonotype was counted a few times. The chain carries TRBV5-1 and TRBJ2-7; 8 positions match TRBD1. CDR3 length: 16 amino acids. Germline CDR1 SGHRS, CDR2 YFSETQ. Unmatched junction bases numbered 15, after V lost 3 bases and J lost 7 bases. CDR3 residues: CASSWSGGADSREQYF. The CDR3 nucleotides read TGCGCCAGCAGCTGGTCAGGGGGCGCGGATTCCCGGGAGCAGTACTTC. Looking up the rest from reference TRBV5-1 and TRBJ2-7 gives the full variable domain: KAGVTQTPRYLIKTRGQQVTLSCSPISGHRSVSWYQQTPGQGLQFLFEYFSETQRNKGNFPGRFSGRQFSNSRSEMNVSTLELGDSALYLCASSWSGGADSREQYFGPGTRLTVT.

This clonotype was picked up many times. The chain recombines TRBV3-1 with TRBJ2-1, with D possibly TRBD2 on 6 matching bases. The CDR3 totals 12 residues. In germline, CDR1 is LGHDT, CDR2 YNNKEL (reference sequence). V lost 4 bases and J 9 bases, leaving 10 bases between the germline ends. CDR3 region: CASSRLVSEQFF. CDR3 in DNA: TGTGCCAGCAGCCGACTAGTAAGTGAGCAGTTCTTC.

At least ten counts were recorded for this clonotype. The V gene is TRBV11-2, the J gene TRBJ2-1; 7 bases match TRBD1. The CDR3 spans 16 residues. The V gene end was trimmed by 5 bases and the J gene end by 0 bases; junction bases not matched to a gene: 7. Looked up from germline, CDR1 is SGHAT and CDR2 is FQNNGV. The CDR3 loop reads CASSLGTVFSYNEQFF. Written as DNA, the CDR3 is TGTGCCAGCAGCCTCGGGACAGTATTCTCCTACAATGAGCAGTTCTTC. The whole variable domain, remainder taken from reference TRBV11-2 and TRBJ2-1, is EAGVAQSPRYKIIEKRQSVAFWCNPISGHATLYWYQQILGQGPKLLIQFQNNGVVDDSQLPKDRFSAERLKGVDSTLKIQPAKLEDSAVYLCASSLGTVFSYNEQFFGPGTRLTVL.

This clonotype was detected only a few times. CDR3 in amino acids: CATMDRATEAFF. In DNA form, the CDR3 reads TGTGCCACCATGGACAGGGCCACTGAAGCTTTCTTT. This chain connects TRBV10-3 to TRBJ1-1; 8 bases are shared with TRBD1. The J segment lost 4 bases and the V segment lost 10 bases, leaving 5 bases of the junction unmatched. Germline assignment: CDR1 ENHRY and CDR2 SYGVKD. This CDR3 is 12 amino acids long.

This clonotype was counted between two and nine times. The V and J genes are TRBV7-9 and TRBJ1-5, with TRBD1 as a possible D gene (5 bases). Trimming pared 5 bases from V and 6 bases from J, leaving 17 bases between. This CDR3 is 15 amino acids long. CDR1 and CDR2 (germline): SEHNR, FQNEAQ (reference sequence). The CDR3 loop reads CASSGGRDYFQPQHF. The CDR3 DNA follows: TGTGCCAGCAGCGGTGGCAGGGACTACTTTCAGCCCCAGCATTTT.

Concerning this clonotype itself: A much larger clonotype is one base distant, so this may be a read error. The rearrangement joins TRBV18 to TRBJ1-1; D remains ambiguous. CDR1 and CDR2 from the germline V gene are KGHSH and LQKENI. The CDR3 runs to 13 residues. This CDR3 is CVSSPVKDREAFF. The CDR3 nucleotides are TGTGTCAGCTCACCAGTAAAGGACCGGGAAGCTTTCTTT.

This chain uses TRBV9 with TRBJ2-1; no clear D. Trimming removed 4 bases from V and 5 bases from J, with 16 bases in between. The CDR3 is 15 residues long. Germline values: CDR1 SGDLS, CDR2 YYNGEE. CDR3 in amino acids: CASSPDRFVDNEQFF. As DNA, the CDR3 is TGTGCCAGCAGCCCTGATCGTTTTGTCGACAATGAGCAGTTCTTC.

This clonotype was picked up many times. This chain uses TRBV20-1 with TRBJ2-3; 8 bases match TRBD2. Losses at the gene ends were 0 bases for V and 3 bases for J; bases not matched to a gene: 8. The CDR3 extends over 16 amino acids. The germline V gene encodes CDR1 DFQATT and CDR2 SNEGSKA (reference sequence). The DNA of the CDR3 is TGCAGTGCTAGAGATCGAGGGCGGGAGGTGACAGATACGCAGTATTTT. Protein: CSARDRGREVTDTQYF.

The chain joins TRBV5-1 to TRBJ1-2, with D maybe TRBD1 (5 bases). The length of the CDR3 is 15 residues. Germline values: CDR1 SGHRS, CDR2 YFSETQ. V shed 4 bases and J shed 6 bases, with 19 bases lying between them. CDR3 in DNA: TGCGCCAGCAGCCCGAAGCCCCCCTGGACAAATGGCTACACCTTC. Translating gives CASSPKPPWTNGYTF.

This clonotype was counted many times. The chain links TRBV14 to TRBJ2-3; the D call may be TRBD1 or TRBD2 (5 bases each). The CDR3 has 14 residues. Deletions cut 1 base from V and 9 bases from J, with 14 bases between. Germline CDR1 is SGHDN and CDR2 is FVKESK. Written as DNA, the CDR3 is TGTGCCAGCAGCCAAGGATACTTTGGGGGAACGCAGTATTTT. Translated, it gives CASSQGYFGGTQYF.

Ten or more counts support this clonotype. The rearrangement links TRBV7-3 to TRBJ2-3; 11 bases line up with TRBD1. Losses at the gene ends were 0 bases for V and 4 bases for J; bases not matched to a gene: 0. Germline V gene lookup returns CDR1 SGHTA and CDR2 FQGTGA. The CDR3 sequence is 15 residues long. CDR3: CASSLTGQGADTQYF. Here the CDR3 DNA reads TGTGCCAGCAGCTTAACGGGACAGGGGGCAGATACGCAGTATTTT.

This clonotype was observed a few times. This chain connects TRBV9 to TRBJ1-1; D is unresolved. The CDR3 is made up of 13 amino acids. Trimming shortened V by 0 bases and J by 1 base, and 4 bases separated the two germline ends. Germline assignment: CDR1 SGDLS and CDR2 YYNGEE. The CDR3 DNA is TGTGCCAGCAGCGTAGAAGGGAACACTGAAGCTTTCTTT. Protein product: CASSVEGNTEAFF.

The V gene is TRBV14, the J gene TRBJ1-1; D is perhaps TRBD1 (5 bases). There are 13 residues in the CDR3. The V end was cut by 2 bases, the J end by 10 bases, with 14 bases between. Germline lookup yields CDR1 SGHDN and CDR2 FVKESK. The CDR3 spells CASSQSISQGAFF. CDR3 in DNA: TGTGCCAGCAGCCAATCCATAAGCCAGGGAGCTTTCTTT.

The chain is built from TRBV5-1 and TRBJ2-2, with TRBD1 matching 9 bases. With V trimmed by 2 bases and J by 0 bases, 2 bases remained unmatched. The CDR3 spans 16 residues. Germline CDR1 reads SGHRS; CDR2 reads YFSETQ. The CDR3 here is CASSLQGASNTGELFF. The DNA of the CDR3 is TGCGCCAGCAGCTTACAGGGGGCGTCGAACACCGGGGAGCTGTTTTTT.

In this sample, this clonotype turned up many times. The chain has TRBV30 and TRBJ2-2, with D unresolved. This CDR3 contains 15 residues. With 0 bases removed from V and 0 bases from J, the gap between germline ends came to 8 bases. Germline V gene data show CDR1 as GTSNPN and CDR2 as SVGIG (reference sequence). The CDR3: CAWSVGQANTGELFF. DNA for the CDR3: TGTGCCTGGAGTGTAGGGCAGGCGAACACCGGGGAGCTGTTTTTT. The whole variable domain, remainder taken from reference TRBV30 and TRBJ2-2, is SQTIHQWPATLVQPVGSPLSLECTVEGTSNPNLYWYRQAAGRGLQLLFYSVGIGQISSEVPQNLSASRPQDRQFILSSKKLLLSDSGFYLCAWSVGQANTGELFFGEGSRLTVL.

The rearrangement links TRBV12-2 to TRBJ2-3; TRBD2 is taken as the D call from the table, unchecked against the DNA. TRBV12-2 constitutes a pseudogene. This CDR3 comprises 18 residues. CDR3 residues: CASRPPVRAGGSVDTQYF. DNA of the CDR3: TGTGCAAGTCGCCCCCCGGTGAGGGCGGGGGGGAGCGTAGATACGCAGTATTTT.